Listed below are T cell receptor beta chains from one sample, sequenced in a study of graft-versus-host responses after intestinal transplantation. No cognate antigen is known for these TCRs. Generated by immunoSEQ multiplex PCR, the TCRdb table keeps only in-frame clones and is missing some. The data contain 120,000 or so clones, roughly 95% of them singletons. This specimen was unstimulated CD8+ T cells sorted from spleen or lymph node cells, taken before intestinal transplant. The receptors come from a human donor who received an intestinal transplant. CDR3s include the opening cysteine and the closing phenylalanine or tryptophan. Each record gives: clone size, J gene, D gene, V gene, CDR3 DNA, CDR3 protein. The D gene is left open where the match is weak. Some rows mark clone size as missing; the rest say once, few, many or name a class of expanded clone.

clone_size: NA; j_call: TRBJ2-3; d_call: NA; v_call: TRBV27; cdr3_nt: TGTGCCAGCAGTCAGGCGGACACAGATACGCAGTATTTT; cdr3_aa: CASSQADTDTQYF
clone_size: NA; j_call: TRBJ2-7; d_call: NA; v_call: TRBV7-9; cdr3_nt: TGTGCCAGCACCTCGGCTAGCAGTCGCTACGAGCAGTACTTC; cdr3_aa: CASTSASSRYEQYF
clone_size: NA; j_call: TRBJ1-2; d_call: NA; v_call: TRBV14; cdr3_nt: TGTGCCAGCAGCCAAGACCGAGGGGGTCTCAACTATGGCTACACCTTC; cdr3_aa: CASSQDRGGLNYGYTF
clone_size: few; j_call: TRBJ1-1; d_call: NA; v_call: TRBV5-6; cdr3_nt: TGTGCCAGCAGCTTGATGAGCCTCCAGGCTGAAGCTTTCTTT; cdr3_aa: CASSLMSLQAEAFF
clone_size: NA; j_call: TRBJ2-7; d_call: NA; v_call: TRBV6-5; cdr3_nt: TGTGCCAGCAAGTCCGGCAGCTTTGAGCAGTACTTC; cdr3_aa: CASKSGSFEQYF
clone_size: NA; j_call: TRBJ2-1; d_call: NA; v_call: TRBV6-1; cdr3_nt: TGTGCCAGCAGTGATCCCTCGGAGAGGCGAAATGAGCAGTTCTTC; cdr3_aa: CASSDPSERRNEQFF
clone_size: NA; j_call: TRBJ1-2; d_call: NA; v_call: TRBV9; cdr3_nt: TGTGCCAGCACCCATCTCGAGTATAACTATGGCTACACCTTC; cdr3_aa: CASTHLEYNYGYTF
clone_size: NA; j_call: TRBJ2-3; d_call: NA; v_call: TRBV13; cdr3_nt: TGTGCCAGCAGCCTACCTAGCACAGATACGCAGTATTTT; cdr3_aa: CASSLPSTDTQYF
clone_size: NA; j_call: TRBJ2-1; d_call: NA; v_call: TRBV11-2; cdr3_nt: TGTGCCAGCAGCCCAGGACCCGCCTACAATGAGCAGTTCTTC; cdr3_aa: CASSPGPAYNEQFF
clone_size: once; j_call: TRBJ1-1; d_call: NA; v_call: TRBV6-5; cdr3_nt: TGTGCCAGCAGTTACTCCGACAGTTACACTGAAGCTTTCTTT; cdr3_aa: CASSYSDSYTEAFF
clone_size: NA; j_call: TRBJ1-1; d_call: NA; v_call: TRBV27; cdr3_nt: TGTGCCAGCAGTGGACACCCTGTCGTGGGGTCGACTGAAGCTTTCTTT; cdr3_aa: CASSGHPVVGSTEAFF
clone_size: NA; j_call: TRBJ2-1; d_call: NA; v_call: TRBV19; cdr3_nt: TGTGCCAGTAAGGGGGACTACCTCCGCAATGAGCAGTTCTTC; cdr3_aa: CASKGDYLRNEQFF
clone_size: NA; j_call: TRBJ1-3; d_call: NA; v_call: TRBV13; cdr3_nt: TGTGCCAGCAGCTTAAGATCCGCCGGGGCGTTTGGAAACACCATATATTTT; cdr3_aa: CASSLRSAGAFGNTIYF
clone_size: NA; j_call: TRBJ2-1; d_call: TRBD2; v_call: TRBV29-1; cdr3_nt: TGCAGCGTTGAAGATCGTTCCACCCCTAGCGGGAGGCACAATGAGCAGTTCTTC; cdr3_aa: CSVEDRSTPSGRHNEQFF
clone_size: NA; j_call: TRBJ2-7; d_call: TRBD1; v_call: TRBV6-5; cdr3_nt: TGTGCCAGCAGTTACGGGCCCACAGGGGACGTTAAGCAGTACTTC; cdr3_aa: CASSYGPTGDVKQYF
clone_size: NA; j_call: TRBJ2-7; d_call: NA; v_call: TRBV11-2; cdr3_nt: TGTGCCAGCAGCTTGGACCGATACGAGCAGTACTTC; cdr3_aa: CASSLDRYEQYF
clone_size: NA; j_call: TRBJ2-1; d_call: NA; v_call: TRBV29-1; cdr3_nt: TGCAGCGTTGTAGCGTCCTACAATGAGCAGTTCTTC; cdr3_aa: CSVVASYNEQFF
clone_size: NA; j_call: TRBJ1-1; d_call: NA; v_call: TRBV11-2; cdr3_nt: TGTGCCAGCAGCTCGCCCGTTACCGCGAACACTGAAGCTTTCTTT; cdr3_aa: CASSSPVTANTEAFF
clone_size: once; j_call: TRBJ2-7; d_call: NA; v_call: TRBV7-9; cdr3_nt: TGTGCCAGCAGCTCCGGCGAGCAGGGGAAGTACTTC; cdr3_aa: CASSSGEQGKYF
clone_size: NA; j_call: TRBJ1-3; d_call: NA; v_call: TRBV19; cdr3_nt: TGTGCCAGTAGTATTTCTCCCACCCACGACTCTGGAAACACCATATATTTT; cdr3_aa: CASSISPTHDSGNTIYF
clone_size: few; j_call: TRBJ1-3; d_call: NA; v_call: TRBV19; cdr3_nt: TGTGCCAGTAGTCTGATCTCTGGAAACACCATATATTTT; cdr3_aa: CASSLISGNTIYF
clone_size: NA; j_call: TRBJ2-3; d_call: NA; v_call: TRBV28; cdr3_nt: TGTGCCAGCAGTTTGTACAGGGCTGCAGATACGCAGTATTTT; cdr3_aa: CASSLYRAADTQYF
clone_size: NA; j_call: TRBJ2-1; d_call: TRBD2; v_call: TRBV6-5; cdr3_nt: TGTGCCAGCAGCCGTCTAGCGGGAGGAAACAATGAGCAGTTCTTC; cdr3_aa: CASSRLAGGNNEQFF
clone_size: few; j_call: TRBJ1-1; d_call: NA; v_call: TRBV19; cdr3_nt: TGTGCCAGTAGTATCGGGGTTAACACTGAAGCTTTCTTT; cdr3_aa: CASSIGVNTEAFF
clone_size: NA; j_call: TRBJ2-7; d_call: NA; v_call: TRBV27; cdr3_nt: TGTGCCAGCAGTGCCGGGCCGACCTACGAGCAGTACTTC; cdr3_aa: CASSAGPTYEQYF
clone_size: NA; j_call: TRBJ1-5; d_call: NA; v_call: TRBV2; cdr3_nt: TGTGCCAGCAAGAACGGGCCAGAAAGCAATCAGCCCCAGCATTTT; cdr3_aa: CASKNGPESNQPQHF
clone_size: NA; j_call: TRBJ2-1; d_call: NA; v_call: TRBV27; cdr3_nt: TGTGCCAGCAGTTTATGGGGTGGGTCGACCACAATGAAGCAGTTCTTC; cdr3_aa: CASSLWGGSTTMKQFF
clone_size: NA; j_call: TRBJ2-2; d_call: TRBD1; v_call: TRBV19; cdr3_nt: TGTGCCAGTAGTCCACCAGGGGGGAACACCGGGGAGCTGTTTTTT; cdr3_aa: CASSPPGGNTGELFF
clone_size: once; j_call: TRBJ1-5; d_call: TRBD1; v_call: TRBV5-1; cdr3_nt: TGCGCCAGCAGCTCCGGGACAGGGAATCAGCCCCAGCATTTT; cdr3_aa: CASSSGTGNQPQHF
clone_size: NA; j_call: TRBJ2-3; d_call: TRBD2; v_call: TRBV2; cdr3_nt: TGTGCCAGCAGTGGGACTAGCGGGAGAGGGGTAGATACGCAGTATTTT; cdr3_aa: CASSGTSGRGVDTQYF
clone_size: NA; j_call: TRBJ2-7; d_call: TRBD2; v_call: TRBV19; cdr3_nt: TGTGCCAGTAGTGCCCCCACTAGCGGGAGAGGTCACGAGCAGTACTTC; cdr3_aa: CASSAPTSGRGHEQYF
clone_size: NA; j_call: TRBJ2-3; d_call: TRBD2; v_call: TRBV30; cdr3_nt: TGTGCCTCCTCTAGCGGGAGGGCGGATACGCAGTATTTT; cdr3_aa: CASSSGRADTQYF
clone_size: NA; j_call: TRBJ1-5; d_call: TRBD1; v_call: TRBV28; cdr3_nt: TGTGCCAGCAACTTCAGGGGGCTCGGCAATCAGCCCCAGCATTTT; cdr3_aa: CASNFRGLGNQPQHF
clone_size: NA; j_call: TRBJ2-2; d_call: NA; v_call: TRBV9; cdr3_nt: TGTGCCAGCAGCCCAGGAGGGCAGGGGGAAGCCGGGGAGCTGTTTTTT; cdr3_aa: CASSPGGQGEAGELFF
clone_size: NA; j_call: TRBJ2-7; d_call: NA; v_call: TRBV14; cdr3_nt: TGTGCCAGCAGCCTGGAAGAAGGGATTATACGCTACGAGCAGTACTTC; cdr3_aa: CASSLEEGIIRYEQYF
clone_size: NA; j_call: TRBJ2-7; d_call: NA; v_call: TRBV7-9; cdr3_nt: TGTGCCAGCAGCTTAAATCCCTCCTACGAGCAGTACTTC; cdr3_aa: CASSLNPSYEQYF
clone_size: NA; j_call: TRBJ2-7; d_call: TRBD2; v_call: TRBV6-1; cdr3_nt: TGTGCCAGCAGTGAACAAGGTTTTAGCGGGAGAGGTCACGAGCAGTACTTC; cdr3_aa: CASSEQGFSGRGHEQYF
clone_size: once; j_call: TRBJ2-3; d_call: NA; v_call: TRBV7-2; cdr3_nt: TGTGCCAGCAGCTGGGGCAGGGCAACAGATACGCAGTATTTT; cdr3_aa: CASSWGRATDTQYF
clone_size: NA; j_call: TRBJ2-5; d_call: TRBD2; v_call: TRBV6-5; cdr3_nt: TGTGCCAGCAGCAGGGGACTAGCGGGAGTAGAGACCCAGTACTTC; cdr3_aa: CASSRGLAGVETQYF
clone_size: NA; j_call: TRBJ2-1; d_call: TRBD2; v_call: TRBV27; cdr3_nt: TGTGCCAGCAGTCTAGCGGGAGACCCCAATGAGCAGTTCTTC; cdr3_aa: CASSLAGDPNEQFF
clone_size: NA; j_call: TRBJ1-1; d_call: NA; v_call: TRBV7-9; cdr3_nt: TGTGCCAGCAGCTTAGGGGAGACTGAAGCTTTCTTT; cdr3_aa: CASSLGETEAFF
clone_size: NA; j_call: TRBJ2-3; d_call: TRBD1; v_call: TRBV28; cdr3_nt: TGTGCCAGCAGTTTAGGGGGACAGGACGGGGGAGATACGCAGTATTTT; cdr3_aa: CASSLGGQDGGDTQYF